Detailed here is one T cell receptor beta chain. An end of the junction does not agree with germline; a read error may underlie this. The identical CDR3 is also encoded by other nucleotide sequences in the sample. This CDR3 has 13 residues. This sample stems from a study of blood T cell repertoires in COVID-19. Original analysis: Counts of nucleated cells, estimated from reference gene primer amplification, were obtained. TCRdb's copy holds only in-frame clones and misses some; the assay was immunoSEQ multiplex PCR. V and J calls and clone size are those listed in that table; D and trimming were worked out from the DNA. The sample has 100,000 to 150,000 clones, almost 85% seen once.

This sequence joins TRBV12-3 or TRBV12-4 and TRBJ2-7; D might be TRBD2 (5 bases). The clonotype comes from a man aged 60-69 years with acute or convalescent COVID-19. Material for sequencing was peripheral blood. CDR3: CASRLASSYEQYF. The CDR3 DNA reads as TGTGCCAGCAGGTTAGCGAGCTCCTACGAGCAGTACTTC.